Listed here are 3 T cell receptor beta chains from one sample, sequenced in a study of monozygotic twins with inflammatory bowel disease. TCRdb reanalyzed the 5' RACE reads, giving one entry per CDR3 protein sequence and no DNA. This sample's table reports about 380,000 distinct CDR3 sequences. The sequenced sample consisted of blood. The source is a human donor with ulcerative colitis or Crohn's disease, or a healthy co-twin of an affected twin (not recorded which).

This chain links TRBV5-5 with TRBJ1-1; TCRdb's assignment of TRBD1 cannot be checked, as there is no DNA. The CDR3 runs to 13 residues. CDR1 and CDR2 (germline): SGHKS, YYEKEE (reference sequence). The CDR3 sequence: CASSRDREGKAFF.

V is TRBV30 and J is TRBJ2-7. In germline, CDR1 is GTSNPN, CDR2 SVGIG (reference sequence). The CDR3 runs 12 residues. CDR3 region: CAWGVAIYEQYF.

The CDR3 sequence: CASSLPDSTGVTEAFF. V and J are TRBV5-8 and TRBJ1-1; the TRBD1 assignment by TCRdb is unverifiable without DNA. The germline gives CDR1 SGHTS, CDR2 YDEGEE. The CDR3 spans 16 residues.